These 5 T cell receptor beta chains came from one sample sequenced in a study of control samples from healthy donors and cancer patients. Sequencing used immunoSEQ multiplex PCR; TCRdb keeps in-frame clones, though not all of them. Of 90,000 or so clones listed, 88% are singletons. Specimen: blood. The receptors shown here come from a woman in her sixties or seventies in good health.

The rearrangement uses TRBV5-1 and TRBJ1-3, with 8 bases aligning to TRBD1. Germline CDR1 SGHRS, CDR2 YFSETQ. The CDR3 totals 15 residues. Trimming cost V 6 bases and J 7 bases; bases outside gene matches: 12. This CDR3 reads CASKNDAGGRNTIYF. For the CDR3, the DNA is TGCGCCAGCAAAAACGACGCAGGGGGCAGGAACACCATATATTTT.

The V call is TRBV2, the J call TRBJ2-6, with a possible D match to TRBD2 (8 bases). The V gene's germline CDR1 is SNHLY and CDR2 FYNNEI. V shed 9 bases and J shed 2 bases, with 20 bases lying between them. This CDR3 region has 17 residues. The CDR3 region has the DNA TGTGCCAGGACGGGGGGGACAGCGTCCGCTGGGGCCAACGTCCTGACTTTC. This codes for CARTGGTASAGANVLTF.

The chain carries TRBV9 and TRBJ2-1; weak D call: TRBD1 (5 bases). V gave up 4 bases and J gave up 4 bases, with 18 bases separating them. The V gene's germline CDR1 is SGDLS and CDR2 YYNGEE. The CDR3 has 16 amino acids. The CDR3 reads CASSPRGAEPYNEQFF. CDR3 DNA: TGTGCCAGCAGCCCCCGTGGGGCAGAACCTTACAATGAGCAGTTCTTC.

This clone turned up a few times. The J gene is TRBJ2-3, the V gene TRBV5-6; D unclear. There are 14 residues in the CDR3. Germline V gene data show CDR1 as SGHDT and CDR2 as YYEEEE. Trimming pared 2 bases from V and 0 bases from J, leaving 7 bases between. The CDR3 loop is CASSLITSTDTQYF. As DNA, the CDR3 is TGTGCCAGCAGCTTAATTACTAGCACAGATACGCAGTATTTT.

The gene calls are TRBV18 and TRBJ1-1; D gene ambiguous. CDR1 and CDR2 from the germline V gene are KGHSH and LQKENI. The V and J ends lost 3 bases and 4 bases respectively, with 15 bases between them. CDR3 length equals 15 residues. This CDR3 is CASSPGVGDLTEAFF. As DNA, the CDR3 is TGTGCCAGCTCACCGGGAGTTGGTGATCTCACTGAAGCTTTCTTT.